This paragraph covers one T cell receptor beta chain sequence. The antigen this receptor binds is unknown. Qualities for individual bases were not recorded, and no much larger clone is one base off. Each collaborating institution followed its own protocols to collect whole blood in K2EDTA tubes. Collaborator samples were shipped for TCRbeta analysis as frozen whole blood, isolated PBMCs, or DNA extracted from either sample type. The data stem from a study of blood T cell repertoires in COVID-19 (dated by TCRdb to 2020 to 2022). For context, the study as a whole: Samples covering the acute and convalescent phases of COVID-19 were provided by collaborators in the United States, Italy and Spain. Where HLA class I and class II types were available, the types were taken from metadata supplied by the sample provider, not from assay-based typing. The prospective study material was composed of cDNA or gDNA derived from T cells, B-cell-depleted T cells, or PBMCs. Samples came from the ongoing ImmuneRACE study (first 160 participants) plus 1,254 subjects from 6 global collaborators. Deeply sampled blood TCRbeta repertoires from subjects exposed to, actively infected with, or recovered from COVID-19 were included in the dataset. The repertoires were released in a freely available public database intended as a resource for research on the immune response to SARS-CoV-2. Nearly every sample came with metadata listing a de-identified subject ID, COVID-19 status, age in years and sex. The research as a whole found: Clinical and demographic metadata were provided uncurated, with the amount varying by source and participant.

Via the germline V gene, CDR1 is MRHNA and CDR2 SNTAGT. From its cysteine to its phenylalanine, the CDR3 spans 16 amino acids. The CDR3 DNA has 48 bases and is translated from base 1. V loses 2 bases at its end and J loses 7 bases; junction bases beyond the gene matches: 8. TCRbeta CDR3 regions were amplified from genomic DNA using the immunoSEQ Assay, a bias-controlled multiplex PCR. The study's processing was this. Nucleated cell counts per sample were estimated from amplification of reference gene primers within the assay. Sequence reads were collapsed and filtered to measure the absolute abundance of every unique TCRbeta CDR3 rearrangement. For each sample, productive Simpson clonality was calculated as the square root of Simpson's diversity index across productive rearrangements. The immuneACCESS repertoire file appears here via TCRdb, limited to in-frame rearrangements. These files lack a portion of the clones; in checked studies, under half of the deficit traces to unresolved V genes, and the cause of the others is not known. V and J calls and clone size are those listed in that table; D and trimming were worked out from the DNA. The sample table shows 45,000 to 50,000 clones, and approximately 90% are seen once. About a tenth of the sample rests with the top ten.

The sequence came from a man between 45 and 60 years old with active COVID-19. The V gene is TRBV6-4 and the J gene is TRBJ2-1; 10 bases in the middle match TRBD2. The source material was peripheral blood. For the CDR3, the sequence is CASSDEVAGGNNEQFF. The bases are TGTGCCAGCAGTGACGAAGTAGCGGGAGGAAATAATGAGCAGTTCTTC.